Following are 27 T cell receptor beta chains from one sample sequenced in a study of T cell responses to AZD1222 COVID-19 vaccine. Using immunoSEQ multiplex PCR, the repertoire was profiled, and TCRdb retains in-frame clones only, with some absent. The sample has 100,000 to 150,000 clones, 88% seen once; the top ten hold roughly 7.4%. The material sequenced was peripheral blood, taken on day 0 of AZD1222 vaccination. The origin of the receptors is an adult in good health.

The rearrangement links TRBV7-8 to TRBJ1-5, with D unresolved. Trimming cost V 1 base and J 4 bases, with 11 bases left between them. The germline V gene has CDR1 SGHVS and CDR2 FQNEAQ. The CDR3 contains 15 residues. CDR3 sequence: CASSLVRTPNQPQHF. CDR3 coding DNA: TGTGCCAGCAGCTTAGTGCGGACTCCGAATCAGCCCCAGCATTTT.

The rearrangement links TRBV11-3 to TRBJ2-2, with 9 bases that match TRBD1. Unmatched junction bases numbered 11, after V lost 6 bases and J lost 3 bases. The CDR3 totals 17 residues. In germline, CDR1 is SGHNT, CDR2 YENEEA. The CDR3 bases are TGTGCCAGCAGTCGCAGAGGACAGGGGCAGGACACCGGGGAGCTGTTTTTT. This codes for CASSRRGQGQDTGELFF. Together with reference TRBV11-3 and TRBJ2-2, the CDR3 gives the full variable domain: EAGVVQSPRYKIIEKKQPVAFWCNPISGHNTLYWYLQNLGQGPELLIRYENEEAVDDSQLPKDRFSAERLKGVDSTLKIQPAELGDSAVYLCASSRRGQGQDTGELFFGEGSRLTVL.

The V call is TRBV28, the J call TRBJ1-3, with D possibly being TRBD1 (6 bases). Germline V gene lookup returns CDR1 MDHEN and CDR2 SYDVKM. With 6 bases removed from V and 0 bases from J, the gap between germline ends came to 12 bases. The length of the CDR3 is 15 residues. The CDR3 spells CASSRGADSGNTIYF. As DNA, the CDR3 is TGTGCCAGCAGCCGGGGGGCGGACTCTGGAAACACCATATATTTT. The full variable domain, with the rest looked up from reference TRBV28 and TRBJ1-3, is DVKVTQSSRYLVKRTGEKVFLECVQDMDHENMFWYRQDPGLGLRLIYFSYDVKMKEKGDIPEGYSVSREKKERFSLILESASTNQTSMYLCASSRGADSGNTIYFGEGSWLTVV.

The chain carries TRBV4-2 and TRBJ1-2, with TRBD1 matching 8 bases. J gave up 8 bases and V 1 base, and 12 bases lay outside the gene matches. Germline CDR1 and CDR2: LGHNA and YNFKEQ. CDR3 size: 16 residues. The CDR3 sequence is CASSQATQGANSGYTF. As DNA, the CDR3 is TGTGCCAGCAGCCAAGCCACCCAGGGGGCGAATTCCGGCTACACCTTC.

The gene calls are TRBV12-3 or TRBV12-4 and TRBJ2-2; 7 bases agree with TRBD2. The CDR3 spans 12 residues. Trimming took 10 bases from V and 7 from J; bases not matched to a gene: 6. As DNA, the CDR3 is TGTGCCAACGTGGGGGGGGACGGGGAGCTGTTTTTT. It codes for CANVGGDGELFF.

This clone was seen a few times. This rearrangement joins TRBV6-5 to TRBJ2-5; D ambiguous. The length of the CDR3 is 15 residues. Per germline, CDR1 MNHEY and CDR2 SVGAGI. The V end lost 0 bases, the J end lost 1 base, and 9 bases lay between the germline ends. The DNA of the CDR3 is TGTGCCAGCAGTTACTCCCCCGCGCGCCAAGAGACCCAGTACTTC. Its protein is CASSYSPARQETQYF.

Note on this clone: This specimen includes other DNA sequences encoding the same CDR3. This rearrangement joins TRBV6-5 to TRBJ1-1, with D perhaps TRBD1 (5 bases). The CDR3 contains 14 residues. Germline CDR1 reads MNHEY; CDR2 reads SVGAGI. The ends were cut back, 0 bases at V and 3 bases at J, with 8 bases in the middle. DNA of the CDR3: TGTGCCAGCAGTTACTCTGCGGGGGACACTGAAGCTTTCTTT. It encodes CASSYSAGDTEAFF.

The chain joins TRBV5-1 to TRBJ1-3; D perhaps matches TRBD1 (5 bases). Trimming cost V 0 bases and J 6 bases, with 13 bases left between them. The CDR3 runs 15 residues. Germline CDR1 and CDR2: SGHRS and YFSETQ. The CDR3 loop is CASSLGLLRENTIYF. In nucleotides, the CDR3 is TGCGCCAGCAGCTTGGGGCTACTCAGGGAAAACACCATATATTTT.

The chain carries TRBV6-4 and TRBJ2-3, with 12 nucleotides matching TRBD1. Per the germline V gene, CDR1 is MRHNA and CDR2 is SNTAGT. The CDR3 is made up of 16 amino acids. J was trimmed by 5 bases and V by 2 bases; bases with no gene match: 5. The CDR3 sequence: CASSDPGTGGGDTQYF. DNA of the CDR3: TGTGCCAGCAGTGACCCCGGGACAGGGGGCGGAGATACGCAGTATTTT.

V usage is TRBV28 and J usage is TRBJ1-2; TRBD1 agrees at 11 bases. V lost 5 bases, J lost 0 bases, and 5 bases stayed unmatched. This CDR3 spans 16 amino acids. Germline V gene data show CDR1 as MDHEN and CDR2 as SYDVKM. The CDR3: CASSVPGQGANYGYTF. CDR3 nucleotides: TGTGCCAGCAGTGTCCCGGGACAGGGGGCTAACTATGGCTACACCTTC.

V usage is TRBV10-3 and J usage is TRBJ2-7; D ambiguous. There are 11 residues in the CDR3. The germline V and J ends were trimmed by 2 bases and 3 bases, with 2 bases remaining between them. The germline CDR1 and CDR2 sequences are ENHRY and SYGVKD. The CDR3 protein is CAISEDYEQYF. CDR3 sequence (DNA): TGTGCCATCAGTGAGGACTACGAGCAGTACTTC.

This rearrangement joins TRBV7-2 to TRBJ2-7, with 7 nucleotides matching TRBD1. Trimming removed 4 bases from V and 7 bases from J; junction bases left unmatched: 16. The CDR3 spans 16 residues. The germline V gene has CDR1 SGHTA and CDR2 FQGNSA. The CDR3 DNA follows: TGTGCCAGCAGCTCCCCGACTAACAATAGGGGGCATGAGCAGTACTTC. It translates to CASSSPTNNRGHEQYF.

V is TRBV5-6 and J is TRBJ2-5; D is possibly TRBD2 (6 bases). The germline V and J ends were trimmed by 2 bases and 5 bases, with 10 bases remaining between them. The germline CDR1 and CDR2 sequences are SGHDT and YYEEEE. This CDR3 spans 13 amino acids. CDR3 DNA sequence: TGTGCCAGCAGCTTACTAGCAGGCGAGACCCAGTACTTC. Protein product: CASSLLAGETQYF.

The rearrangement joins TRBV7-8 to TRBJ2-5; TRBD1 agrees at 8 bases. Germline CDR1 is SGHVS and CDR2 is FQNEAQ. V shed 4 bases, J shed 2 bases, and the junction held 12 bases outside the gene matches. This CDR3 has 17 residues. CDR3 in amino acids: CASSYLTGGSRQETQYF. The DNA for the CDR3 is TGTGCCAGCAGCTACCTCACAGGGGGAAGCCGACAAGAGACCCAGTACTTC.

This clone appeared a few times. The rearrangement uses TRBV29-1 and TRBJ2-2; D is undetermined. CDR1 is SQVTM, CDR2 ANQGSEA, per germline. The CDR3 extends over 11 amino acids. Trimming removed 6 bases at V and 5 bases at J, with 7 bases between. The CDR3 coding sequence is TGCAGCGTAGGAAGGACCGGGGAGCTGTTTTTT. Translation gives CSVGRTGELFF.

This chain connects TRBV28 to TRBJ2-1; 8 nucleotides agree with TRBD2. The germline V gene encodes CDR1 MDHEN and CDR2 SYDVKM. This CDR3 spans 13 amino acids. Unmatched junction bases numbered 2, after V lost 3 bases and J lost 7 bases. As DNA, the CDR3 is TGTGCCAGCAGTTTCTTAGCGGGGAATGAGCAGTTCTTC. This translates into CASSFLAGNEQFF.

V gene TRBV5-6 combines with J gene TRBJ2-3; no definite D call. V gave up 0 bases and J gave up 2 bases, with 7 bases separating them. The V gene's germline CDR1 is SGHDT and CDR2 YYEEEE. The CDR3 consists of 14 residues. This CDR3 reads CASSLGTNTDTQYF. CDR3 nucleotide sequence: TGTGCCAGCAGCTTGGGCACAAACACAGATACGCAGTATTTT.

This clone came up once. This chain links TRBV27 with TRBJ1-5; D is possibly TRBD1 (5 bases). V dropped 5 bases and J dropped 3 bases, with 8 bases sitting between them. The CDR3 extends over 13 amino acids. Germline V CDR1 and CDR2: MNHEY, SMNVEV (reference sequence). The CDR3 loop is CASSLTDNQPQHF. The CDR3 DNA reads TGTGCCAGCAGTCTGACAGACAATCAGCCCCAGCATTTT.

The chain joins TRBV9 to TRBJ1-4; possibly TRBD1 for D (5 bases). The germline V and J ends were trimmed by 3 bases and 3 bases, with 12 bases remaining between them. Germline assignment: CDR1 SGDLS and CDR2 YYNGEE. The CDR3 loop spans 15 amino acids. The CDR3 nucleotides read TGTGCCAGCAGCGGCGGGGGTTCTGCTAATGAAAAACTGTTTTTT. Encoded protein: CASSGGGSANEKLFF.

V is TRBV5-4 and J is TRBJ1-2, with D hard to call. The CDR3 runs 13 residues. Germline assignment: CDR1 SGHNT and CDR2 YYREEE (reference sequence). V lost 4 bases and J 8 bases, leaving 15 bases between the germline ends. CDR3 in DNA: TGTGCCAGCAGCCCGCGGACCGCCCGAGGCTACACCTTC. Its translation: CASSPRTARGYTF.

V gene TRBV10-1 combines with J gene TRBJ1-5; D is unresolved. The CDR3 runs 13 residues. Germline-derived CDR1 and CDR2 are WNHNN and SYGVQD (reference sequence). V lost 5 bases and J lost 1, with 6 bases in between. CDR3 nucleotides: TGCGCCAGCAGTACCGACAGCAATCAGCCCCAGCATTTT. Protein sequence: CASSTDSNQPQHF.

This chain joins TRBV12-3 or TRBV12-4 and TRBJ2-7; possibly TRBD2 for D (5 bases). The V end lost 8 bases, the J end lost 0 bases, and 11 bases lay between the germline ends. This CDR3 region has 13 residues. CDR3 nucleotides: TGTGCCAGCCTCCTGGACTTCTCCTACGAGCAGTACTTC. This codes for CASLLDFSYEQYF.

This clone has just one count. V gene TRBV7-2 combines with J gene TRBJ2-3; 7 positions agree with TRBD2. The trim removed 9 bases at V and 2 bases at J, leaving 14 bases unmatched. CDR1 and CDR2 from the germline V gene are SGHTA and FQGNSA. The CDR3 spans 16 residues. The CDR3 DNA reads TGTGCCAGTAGTAGGTCGGCTAGCGGTTCCACAGATACGCAGTATTTT. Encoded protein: CASSRSASGSTDTQYF.

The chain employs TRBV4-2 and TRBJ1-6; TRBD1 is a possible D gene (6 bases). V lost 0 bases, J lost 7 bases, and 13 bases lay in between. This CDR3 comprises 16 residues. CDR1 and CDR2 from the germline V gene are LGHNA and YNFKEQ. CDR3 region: CASSQEQGLGNSPLHF. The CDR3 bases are TGTGCCAGCAGCCAAGAACAGGGTCTCGGGAATTCACCCCTCCACTTT.

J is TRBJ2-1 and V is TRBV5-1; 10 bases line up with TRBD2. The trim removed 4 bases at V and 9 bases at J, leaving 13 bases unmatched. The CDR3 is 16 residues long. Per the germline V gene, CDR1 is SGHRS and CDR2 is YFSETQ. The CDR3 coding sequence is TGCGCCAGCAGCCAGGCCGGGACTAGCGCGGGGGGTGAGCAGTTCTTC. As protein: CASSQAGTSAGGEQFF.

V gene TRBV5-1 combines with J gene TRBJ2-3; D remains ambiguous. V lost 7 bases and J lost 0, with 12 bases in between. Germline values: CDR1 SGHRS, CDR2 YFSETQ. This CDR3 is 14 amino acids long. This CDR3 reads CASGPQSSTDTQYF. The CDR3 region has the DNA TGCGCCAGCGGGCCCCAGTCTAGCACAGATACGCAGTATTTT. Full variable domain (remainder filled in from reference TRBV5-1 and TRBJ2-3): KAGVTQTPRYLIKTRGQQVTLSCSPISGHRSVSWYQQTPGQGLQFLFEYFSETQRNKGNFPGRFSGRQFSNSRSEMNVSTLELGDSALYLCASGPQSSTDTQYFGPGTRLTVL.

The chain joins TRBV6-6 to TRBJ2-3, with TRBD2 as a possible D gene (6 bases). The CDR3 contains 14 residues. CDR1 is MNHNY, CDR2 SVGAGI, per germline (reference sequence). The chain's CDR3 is CACVGGLRSGTQYF. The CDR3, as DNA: TGTGCTTGTGTGGGGGGTCTACGTAGTGGTACGCAGTATTTT.